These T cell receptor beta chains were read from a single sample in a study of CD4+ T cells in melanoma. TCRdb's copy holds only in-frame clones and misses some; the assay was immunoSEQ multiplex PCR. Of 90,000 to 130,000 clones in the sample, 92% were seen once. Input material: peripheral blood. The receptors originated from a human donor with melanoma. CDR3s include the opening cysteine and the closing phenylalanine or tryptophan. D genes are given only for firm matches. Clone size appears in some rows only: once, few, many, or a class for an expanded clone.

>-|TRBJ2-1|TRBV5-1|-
TGCGCCAGCAGCTTGTCCTCCGAGAAGCAGTTCTTC
CASSLSSEKQFF
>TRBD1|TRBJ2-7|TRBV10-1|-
TGCGCCAGCCGACGAACAGGGGTAGGCTCCTACGAGCAGTACTTC
CASRRTGVGSYEQYF
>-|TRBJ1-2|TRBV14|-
TGTGCCAGCAGCCAAGGGACGGAACCCTGGGGCTACACCTTC
CASSQGTEPWGYTF
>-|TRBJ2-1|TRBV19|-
TGTGCCAGTGGGAGAACCGGGACCGAATCCTACAATGAGCAGTTCTTC
CASGRTGTESYNEQFF
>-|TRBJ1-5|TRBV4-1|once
TGCGCCAGCAGCCAGTCCCAGGGGTTGGGCAATCAGCCCCAGCATTTT
CASSQSQGLGNQPQHF
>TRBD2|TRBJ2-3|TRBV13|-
TGTGCCAGCAGCTTACGACTAGCTGTAGCAGATACGCAGTATTTT
CASSLRLAVADTQYF
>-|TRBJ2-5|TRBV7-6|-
TGTGCCAGCAGCTTAGGGGGTCGGGAGACCCAGTACTTC
CASSLGGRETQYF
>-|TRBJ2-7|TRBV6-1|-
TGTGCCAGCCTCGTCGTAGGTTCCTACGAGCAGTACTTC
CASLVVGSYEQYF
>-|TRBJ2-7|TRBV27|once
TGTGCCAGCAGTTTATCGCTGGGACCTAACTCCTACGAGCAGTACTTC
CASSLSLGPNSYEQYF
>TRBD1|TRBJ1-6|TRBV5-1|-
TGCGCCAGCAGCACCACCGGGACAGGGGTTTCACCCCTCCACTTT
CASSTTGTGVSPLHF